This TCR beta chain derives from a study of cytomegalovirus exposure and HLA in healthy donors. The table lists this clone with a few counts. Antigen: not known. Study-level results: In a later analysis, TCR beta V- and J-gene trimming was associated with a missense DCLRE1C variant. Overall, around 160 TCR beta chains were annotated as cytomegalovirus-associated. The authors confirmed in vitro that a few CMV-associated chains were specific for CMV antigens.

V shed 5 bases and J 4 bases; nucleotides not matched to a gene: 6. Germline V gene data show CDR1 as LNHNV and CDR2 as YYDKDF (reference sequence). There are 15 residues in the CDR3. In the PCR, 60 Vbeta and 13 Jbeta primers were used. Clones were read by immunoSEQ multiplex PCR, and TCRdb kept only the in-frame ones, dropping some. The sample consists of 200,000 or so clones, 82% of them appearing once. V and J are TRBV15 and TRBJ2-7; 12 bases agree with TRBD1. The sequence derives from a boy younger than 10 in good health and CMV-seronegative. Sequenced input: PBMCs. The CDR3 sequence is CATSQGQGAEYEQYF. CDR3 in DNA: TGTGCCACCAGCCAGGGACAGGGGGCTGAGTACGAGCAGTACTTC.